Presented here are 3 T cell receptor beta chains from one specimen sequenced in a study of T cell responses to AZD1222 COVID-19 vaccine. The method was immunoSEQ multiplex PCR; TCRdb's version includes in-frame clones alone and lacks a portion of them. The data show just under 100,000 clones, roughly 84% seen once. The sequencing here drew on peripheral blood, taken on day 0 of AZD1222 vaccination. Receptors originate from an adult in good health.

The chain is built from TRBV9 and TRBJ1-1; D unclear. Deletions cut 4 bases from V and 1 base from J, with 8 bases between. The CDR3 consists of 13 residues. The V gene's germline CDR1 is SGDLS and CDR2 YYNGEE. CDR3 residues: CASSPQRNTEAFF. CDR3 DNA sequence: TGTGCCAGCAGCCCCCAGAGGAACACTGAAGCTTTCTTT.

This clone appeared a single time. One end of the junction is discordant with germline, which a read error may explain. CDR3 sequence reads: CASSYDLTGKVF. CDR3 nucleotides: TGTGCCAGCAGTTACGACTTAACCGGGAAGGTCTTT. V and J are TRBV6-5 and TRBJ1-1; D not resolved. CDR1 MNHEY and CDR2 SVGAGI come from the germline V gene. CDR3 length: 12 amino acids.

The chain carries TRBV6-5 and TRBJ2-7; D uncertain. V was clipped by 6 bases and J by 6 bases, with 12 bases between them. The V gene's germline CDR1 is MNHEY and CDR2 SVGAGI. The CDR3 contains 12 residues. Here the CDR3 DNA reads TGTGCCAGCAGACCGCGACCCCTCGAGCAGTACTTC. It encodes CASRPRPLEQYF.